This entry concerns a single TCR beta chain. Its target is unknown. A read error may account for a junction end that differs from germline. This sample also contains other DNA sequences that code for the same CDR3. This specimen belongs to a study of early stage breast cancer tumors. Study overall: Most invasive tumors, twelve of 16, were ER+/PR+/HER2-.

The study's findings and limits: Most shared enriched TCRB sequences were commonly generated ones. Tumor and normal breast were distinguished via blood comparison in about 90% of the 16 patients. Compared with adjacent normal breast tissue, tumors showed approximately 2.5-fold greater T cell density and higher clonality.

Measured with immunoSEQ multiplex PCR; TCRdb has only the in-frame clones, and not every one. Of nearly 70,000 clones listed, about 85% are singletons. The source material was blood. This TCR came from a person aged 35-49 years with breast cancer.

The CDR3 coding sequence is TGTGCCAGTAGCGTAGGAGGGAATGGCTACACCTTC. Protein: CASSVGGNGYTF. The chain has TRBV9 and TRBJ1-2; D remains unclear. CDR1 is SGDLS and CDR2 is YYNGEE in the germline V gene. The CDR3 runs to 12 residues.